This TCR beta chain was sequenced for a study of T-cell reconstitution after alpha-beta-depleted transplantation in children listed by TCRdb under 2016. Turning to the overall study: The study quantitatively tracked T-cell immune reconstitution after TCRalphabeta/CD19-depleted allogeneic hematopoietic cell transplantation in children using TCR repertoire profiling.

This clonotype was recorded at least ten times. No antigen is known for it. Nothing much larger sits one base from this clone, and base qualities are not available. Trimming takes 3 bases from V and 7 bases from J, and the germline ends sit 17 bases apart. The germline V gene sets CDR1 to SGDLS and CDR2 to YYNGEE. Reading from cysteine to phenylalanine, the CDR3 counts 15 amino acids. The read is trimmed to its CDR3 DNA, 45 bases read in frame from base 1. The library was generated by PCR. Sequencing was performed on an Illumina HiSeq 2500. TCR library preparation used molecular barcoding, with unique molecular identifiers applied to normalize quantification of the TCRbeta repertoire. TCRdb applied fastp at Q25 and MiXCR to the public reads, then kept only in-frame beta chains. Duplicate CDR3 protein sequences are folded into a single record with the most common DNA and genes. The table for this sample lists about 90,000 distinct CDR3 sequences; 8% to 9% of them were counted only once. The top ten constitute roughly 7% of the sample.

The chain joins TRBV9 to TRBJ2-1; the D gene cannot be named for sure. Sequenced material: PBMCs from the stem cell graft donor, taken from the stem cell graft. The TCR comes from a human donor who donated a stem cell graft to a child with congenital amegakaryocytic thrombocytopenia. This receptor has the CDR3 CASSAFGAETNEQFF. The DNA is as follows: TGTGCCAGCAGCGCCTTCGGCGCGGAGACGAATGAGCAGTTCTTC.